The 2 T cell receptor beta chains presented below share a single source sample, sequenced in a study of shared clonotypes between healthy human individuals. Naive CD8 isolation took CD45RO-negative cells positively selected for CCR7 and excluded terminally differentiated effector memory CD45RA+ cells. Sequenced by immunoSEQ multiplex PCR; TCRdb stores in-frame clones only, minus some. The sample carries approximately 2,000,000 clones, 90% to 95% recorded once. What was sequenced was naive CD8+ T cells from PBMCs. The receptors come from a man aged 18 to 29 in good health. Some clones in this sample may be carry-over from other donors' samples.

V usage is TRBV15 and J usage is TRBJ1-4; D call uncertain. The V gene's germline CDR1 is LNHNV and CDR2 YYDKDF (reference sequence). CDR3 size: 15 residues. The V gene lost 4 bases and the J gene lost 8 bases, with 17 bases spanning the gap. CDR3 DNA: TGTGCCACCAGCACCACCGCCGGGAGTGGGGAAAAACTGTTTTTT. Translation gives CATSTTAGSGEKLFF.

This clone was detected once. The gene calls are TRBV11-2 and TRBJ2-3; 10 nucleotides match TRBD2. Germline values: CDR1 SGHAT, CDR2 FQNNGV. The CDR3 is made up of 15 amino acids. V lost 5 bases to trimming and J lost 2 bases; unmatched junction nucleotides: 4. The CDR3 region has the DNA TGTGCCAGCAGCATCGGACTAGCGGACACAGATACGCAGTATTTT. This codes for CASSIGLADTDTQYF.